This TCR beta chain comes out of a study of CD8 T cells in Susac syndrome. Overall study findings and caveats: It was in TEMRA cells and active patients that Susac CD8+ clonal expansion peaked.

Notes on this clonotype: What it recognizes is unknown.

V lost 3 bases to trimming and J lost 4 bases; unmatched junction nucleotides: 4. CDR1 and CDR2 (germline): DFQATT, SNEGSKA (reference sequence). The CDR3 sequence is 14 residues long. Random hexamers were used to reverse transcribe the RNA input (about 0.5 to 1 ug). TCRdb re-analysed the immunoSEQ multiplex PCR reads in MiXCR, keeping a single row per CDR3 protein. The data hold some 140,000 distinct CDR3 sequences, with roughly 94% observed a single time. The sample comprised CD8+ T cells from PBMCs. The clonotype originates from a human donor with Susac syndrome. V is TRBV20-1 and J is TRBJ2-5; 11 nucleotides agree with TRBD1. CDR3 protein: CSASGTGGRETQYF. The CDR3 DNA follows: TGCAGTGCTAGTGGGACAGGGGGTCGAGAGACCCAGTACTTC.